A selection of T cell receptor beta chains follows, all from one sample in a study of control samples from healthy donors and cancer patients. Clones were sequenced by immunoSEQ multiplex PCR, and TCRdb holds only the in-frame ones, with some missing. The data contain 150,000 to 200,000 clones, approximately 94% of them singletons. Sequenced input: blood. These receptors were collected from a woman between 40 and 55 years old in good health. Both conserved end residues are part of each CDR3. Each record gives: V gene, D gene, clone size, J gene, CDR3 protein, CDR3 DNA. D genes are given only for firm matches. For some rows the clone size is stated as once, few or many, or as a class when expanded; others skip it.

V gene: TRBV6-6
D gene: TRBD1
clone size: once
J gene: TRBJ1-5
CDR3 protein: CASSYPGTGYQPQHF
CDR3 DNA: TGTGCCAGCAGTTACCCCGGGACAGGGTATCAGCCCCAGCATTTT

V gene: TRBV7-2
D gene: TRBD2
clone size: NA
J gene: TRBJ2-5
CDR3 protein: CASSLEGGGDGETQYF
CDR3 DNA: TGTGCCAGCAGCTTAGAAGGCGGGGGGGACGGGGAGACCCAGTACTTC

V gene: TRBV25-1
D gene: NA
clone size: NA
J gene: TRBJ2-3
CDR3 protein: CASGSASTDTQYF
CDR3 DNA: TGTGCCAGCGGATCGGCTAGCACAGATACGCAGTATTTT

V gene: TRBV19
D gene: NA
clone size: NA
J gene: TRBJ1-5
CDR3 protein: CASAQDWANQPQHF
CDR3 DNA: TGTGCCAGCGCACAGGATTGGGCCAATCAGCCCCAGCATTTT

V gene: TRBV6-2/TRBV6-3
D gene: NA
clone size: NA
J gene: TRBJ1-5
CDR3 protein: CASSYDRLSNQPQHF
CDR3 DNA: TGTGCCAGCAGTTACGACAGGCTGAGCAATCAGCCCCAGCATTTT

V gene: TRBV19
D gene: NA
clone size: NA
J gene: TRBJ1-5
CDR3 protein: CASSILSENQPQHF
CDR3 DNA: TGTGCCAGTAGTATACTGTCTGAAAATCAGCCCCAGCATTTT

V gene: TRBV19
D gene: TRBD1
clone size: once
J gene: TRBJ1-1
CDR3 protein: CASSIPFRQGRGTEAFF
CDR3 DNA: TGTGCCAGTAGTATCCCCTTTCGACAGGGGAGGGGCACTGAAGCTTTCTTT

V gene: TRBV18
D gene: NA
clone size: once
J gene: TRBJ1-1
CDR3 protein: CASSHDKTGPAFF
CDR3 DNA: TGTGCCAGCTCCCACGACAAGACCGGTCCGGCTTTCTTT

V gene: TRBV19
D gene: TRBD1
clone size: NA
J gene: TRBJ1-5
CDR3 protein: CASSTGGGREPQHF
CDR3 DNA: TGTGCCAGTAGTACAGGGGGGGGAAGGGAGCCCCAGCATTTT

V gene: TRBV5-4
D gene: TRBD1
clone size: NA
J gene: TRBJ1-2
CDR3 protein: CASRPPGQSYGYTF
CDR3 DNA: TGTGCCAGCAGACCCCCGGGACAGTCCTATGGCTACACCTTC

V gene: TRBV6-2/TRBV6-3
D gene: NA
clone size: NA
J gene: TRBJ2-1
CDR3 protein: CASSPSDSYNEQFF
CDR3 DNA: TGTGCCAGCAGCCCCTCCGATTCCTACAATGAGCAGTTCTTC

V gene: TRBV19
D gene: TRBD1
clone size: NA
J gene: TRBJ1-5
CDR3 protein: CATTGTGNYQPQHF
CDR3 DNA: TGTGCCACTACAGGGACAGGGAACTATCAGCCCCAGCATTTT

V gene: TRBV7-2
D gene: NA
clone size: NA
J gene: TRBJ1-2
CDR3 protein: CASSLELEGRGYTF
CDR3 DNA: TGTGCCAGCAGCTTAGAGTTGGAGGGTCGCGGCTACACCTTC

V gene: TRBV3-1/TRBV3-2
D gene: NA
clone size: few
J gene: TRBJ1-2
CDR3 protein: CASSQETVGWGNGYTF
CDR3 DNA: TGTGCCAGCAGCCAAGAAACGGTCGGATGGGGAAATGGCTACACCTTC

V gene: TRBV4-2
D gene: NA
clone size: NA
J gene: TRBJ2-7
CDR3 protein: CASSQDSGAAAPYEQYF
CDR3 DNA: TGTGCCAGCAGCCAAGATTCGGGGGCGGCCGCTCCCTACGAGCAGTACTTC

V gene: TRBV7-2
D gene: NA
clone size: NA
J gene: TRBJ1-5
CDR3 protein: CASSPGQFNQPQHF
CDR3 DNA: TGTGCCAGCAGCCCAGGTCAGTTCAATCAGCCCCAGCATTTT

V gene: TRBV7-2
D gene: NA
clone size: NA
J gene: TRBJ1-1
CDR3 protein: CASSLVLTGAGEAFF
CDR3 DNA: TGTGCCAGCAGCTTAGTTCTAACGGGGGCTGGTGAAGCTTTCTTT

V gene: TRBV6-1
D gene: TRBD1
clone size: NA
J gene: TRBJ1-1
CDR3 protein: CASSEGSQGRVAFF
CDR3 DNA: TGTGCCAGCAGTGAAGGGTCACAGGGGCGCGTAGCTTTCTTT

V gene: TRBV3-1/TRBV3-2
D gene: NA
clone size: NA
J gene: TRBJ2-7
CDR3 protein: CAAGSASSYEQYF
CDR3 DNA: TGTGCCGCCGGCAGCGCGAGCTCCTACGAGCAGTACTTC

V gene: TRBV7-7
D gene: NA
clone size: NA
J gene: TRBJ1-3
CDR3 protein: CASSWGLDTTSGNTIYF
CDR3 DNA: TGTGCCAGCAGCTGGGGTCTGGACACGACCTCTGGAAACACCATATATTTT

V gene: TRBV30
D gene: TRBD1
clone size: once
J gene: TRBJ1-2
CDR3 protein: CAWQRDSLGYTF
CDR3 DNA: TGTGCCTGGCAACGGGACAGTCTAGGCTACACCTTC

V gene: TRBV5-1
D gene: NA
clone size: NA
J gene: TRBJ1-1
CDR3 protein: CASSLETAVNTEAFF
CDR3 DNA: TGCGCCAGCAGCTTGGAGACAGCTGTGAACACTGAAGCTTTCTTT